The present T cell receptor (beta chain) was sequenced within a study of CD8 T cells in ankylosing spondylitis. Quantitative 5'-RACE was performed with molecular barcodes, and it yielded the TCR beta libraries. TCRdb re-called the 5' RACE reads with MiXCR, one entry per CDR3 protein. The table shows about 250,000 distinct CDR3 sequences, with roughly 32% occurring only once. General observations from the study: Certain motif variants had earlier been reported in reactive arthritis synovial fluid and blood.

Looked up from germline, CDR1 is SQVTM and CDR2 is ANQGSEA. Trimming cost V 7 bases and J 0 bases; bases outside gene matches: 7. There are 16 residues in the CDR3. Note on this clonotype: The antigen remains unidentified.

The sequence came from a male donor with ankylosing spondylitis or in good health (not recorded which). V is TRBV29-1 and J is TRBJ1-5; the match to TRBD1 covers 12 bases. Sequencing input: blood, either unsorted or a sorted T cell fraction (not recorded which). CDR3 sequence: CSGPGQGAYSNQPQHF. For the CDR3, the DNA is TGCAGCGGGCCGGGACAGGGGGCTTATAGCAATCAGCCCCAGCATTTT.